This TCR beta chain was recorded in a study of beta chain features in type 1 diabetes. Overall study findings and caveats: Naive, central memory and Treg TCRB repertoires appeared more alike in patients than in healthy donors. People with Type 1 diabetes carried modestly yet significantly shorter TCRB CDR3s in all four CD4+ subsets.

Stem cell-like memory, regulatory, central memory and naive CD4+ cells were sorted via CD45RO/CCR7/CD25/CD127/CD95/CD27. Purity of each sorted population was above 98%. Expressed TCRB transcripts were sequenced after all isolated RNA was converted to cDNA. The method was immunoSEQ multiplex PCR; TCRdb's version includes in-frame clones alone and lacks a portion of them. In the table there are 900,000 or so clones, about a sixth of which are singletons. From germline, CDR1 is SGHDT and CDR2 YYEEEE. This CDR3 comprises 14 residues. V lost 3 bases and J lost 7; bases outside the gene matches: 5. In regard to this clone: Its antigen is currently unknown.

The chain employs TRBV5-6 and TRBJ2-1; the match to TRBD2 covers 9 bases. This sequence originates from a woman between 18 and 29 years old in good health. Sequencing input: naive CD4+ T cells from blood. The CDR3: CASSSAGGSNEQFF. CDR3 nucleotides: TGTGCCAGCAGCTCGGCGGGAGGGTCAAATGAGCAGTTCTTC.